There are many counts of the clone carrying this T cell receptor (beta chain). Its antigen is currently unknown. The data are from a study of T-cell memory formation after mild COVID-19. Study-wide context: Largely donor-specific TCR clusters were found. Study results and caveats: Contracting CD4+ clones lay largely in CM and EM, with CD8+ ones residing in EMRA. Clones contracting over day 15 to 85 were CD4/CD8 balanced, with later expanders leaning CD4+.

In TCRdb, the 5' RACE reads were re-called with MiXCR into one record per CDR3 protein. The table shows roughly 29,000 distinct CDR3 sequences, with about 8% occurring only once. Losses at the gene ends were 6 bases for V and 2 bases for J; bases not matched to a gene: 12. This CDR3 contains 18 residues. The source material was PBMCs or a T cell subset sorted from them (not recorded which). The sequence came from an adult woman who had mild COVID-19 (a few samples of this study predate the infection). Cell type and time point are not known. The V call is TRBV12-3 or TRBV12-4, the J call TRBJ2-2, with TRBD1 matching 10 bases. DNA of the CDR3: TGTGCCAGCAGGAGAACCACCGGGACAGGGGACAACACCGGGGAGCTGTTTTTT. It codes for CASRRTTGTGDNTGELFF.